This TCR beta chain came from a study of shared clonotypes between healthy human individuals. This CDR3 spans 13 amino acids. Deletions cut 0 bases from V and 4 bases from J, with 7 bases between. Germline CDR1 reads SGHRS; CDR2 reads YFSETQ. Data came from immunoSEQ multiplex PCR; TCRdb stores just in-frame clones and leaves some out. Of roughly 500,000 clones in the sample, about 96% are singletons; the top ten hold about 0.054%. Details on this clone: The sample carries other DNA sequences with the same CDR3.

Sequenced sample: naive CD4+ T cells sorted from blood. Regarding subset: CD45RA+ positively selected. This TCR came from a young woman in good health. The V call is TRBV5-1, the J call TRBJ1-1; no clear D. Here the CDR3 DNA reads TGCGCCAGCAGCTTGGTCGGGCGCACTGAAGCTTTCTTT. Translating it yields CASSLVGRTEAFF.